The rows below give T cell receptor beta chains drawn from one sample of a study of metastatic and nonmetastatic thyroid tumors. TCRdb recomputed clones from the PCR reads via MiXCR. The sample consists of over 10,000 clones, approximately 35% of them appearing once. Sequencing input: tumor tissue. These receptors were obtained from a female donor with papillary thyroid cancer or a benign thyroid nodule (not recorded which). Some clones in this sample may be carry-over from other donors' samples. Each CDR3 is given with its conserved first and last residue. D genes are given only for firm matches. Not every row has a clone size; where given, it reads once, few, many or a size class.

v_gene	d_gene	abundance	j_gene	CDR3aa	CDR3nt
TRBV5-5	TRBD1	NA	TRBJ1-2	CASSYGQGRAGGYTF	TGTGCCAGCAGCTATGGACAGGGAAGAGCCGGCGGCTACACCTTC
TRBV6-1	TRBD2	NA	TRBJ2-3	CASSEVGGWESTDTQYF	TGTGCGAGCAGTGAAGTGGGGGGGTGGGAAAGCACAGATACGCAGTATTTT
TRBV20-1	NA	NA	TRBJ2-7	CSASARNSYEQYF	TGCAGTGCTAGTGCCAGAAACTCCTACGAGCAGTACTTC
TRBV6-5	TRBD2	NA	TRBJ2-5	CASSYAGVGETQYF	TGTGCCAGCAGTTACGCGGGGGTCGGAGAGACCCAGTACTTC
TRBV5-1	TRBD1	medium-sized	TRBJ1-5	CASRSGTGSSQPQHF	TGCGCCAGCAGGTCCGGGACAGGGTCCAGTCAGCCCCAGCATTTT
TRBV6-2/TRBV6-3	NA	many	TRBJ1-2	CASSYSMLGRNGYTF	TGTGCCAGCAGTTACTCGATGCTGGGGAGAAATGGCTACACCTTC
TRBV7-3	NA	medium-sized	TRBJ1-1	CASSSRRGTEAFF	TGTGCCAGCAGCTCTAGGAGGGGCACTGAAGCTTTCTTT
TRBV20-1	TRBD2	NA	TRBJ2-1	CSAKRDSGDGYNEQFF	TGCAGTGCGAAGCGGGATAGCGGAGACGGTTACAATGAGCAGTTCTTC
TRBV5-1	NA	NA	TRBJ2-3	CASSFGSGPDTQYF	TGCGCCAGCAGCTTTGGGTCAGGTCCAGATACGCAGTATTTT
TRBV6-5	TRBD2	few	TRBJ2-1	CASSLTSGSLNEQFF	TGTGCCAGCAGCTTAACTAGCGGGAGTTTGAATGAGCAGTTCTTC
TRBV6-2/TRBV6-3	NA	NA	TRBJ2-7	CASSPRLEQYF	TGTGCCAGCAGTCCAAGGCTGGAGCAGTACTTC
TRBV4-1	NA	NA	TRBJ1-2	CASSQDGQFYGYTF	TGCGCCAGCAGCCAAGATGGGCAGTTCTATGGCTACACCTTC
TRBV10-1	TRBD1	few	TRBJ2-1	CASGGAGGYNEQFF	TGCGCCAGCGGTGGGGCAGGGGGCTACAATGAGCAGTTCTTC
TRBV7-2	TRBD1	NA	TRBJ1-1	CASSVDREDTEAFF	TGTGCCAGCAGCGTGGACAGGGAGGACACTGAAGCTTTCTTT
TRBV4-3	TRBD2	few	TRBJ2-1	CSNSLREGLAGVNEQFF	TGCTCCAACAGCCTCCGAGAGGGACTAGCGGGAGTCAATGAGCAGTTCTTC
TRBV3-1	NA	medium-sized	TRBJ1-1	CASSQDFLNTEAFF	TGTGCCAGCAGCCAAGATTTCCTGAACACTGAAGCTTTCTTT
TRBV7-6	TRBD1	NA	TRBJ2-3	CASSFTPPGQGLTDTQYF	TGTGCCAGCAGCTTTACTCCTCCGGGACAGGGGCTCACAGATACGCAGTATTTT